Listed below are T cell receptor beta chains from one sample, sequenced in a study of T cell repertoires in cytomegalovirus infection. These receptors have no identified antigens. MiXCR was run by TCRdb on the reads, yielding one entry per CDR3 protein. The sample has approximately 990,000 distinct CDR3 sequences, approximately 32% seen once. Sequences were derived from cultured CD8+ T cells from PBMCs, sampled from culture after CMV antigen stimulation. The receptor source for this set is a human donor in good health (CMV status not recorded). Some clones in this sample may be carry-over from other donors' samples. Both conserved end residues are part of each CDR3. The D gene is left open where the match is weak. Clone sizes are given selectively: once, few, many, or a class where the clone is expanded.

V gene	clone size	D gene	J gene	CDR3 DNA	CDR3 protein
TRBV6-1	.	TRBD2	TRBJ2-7	TGTGCCAGCAGTCTCCGACGCGGGGGGATCGGTCCCTACGAGCAGTACTTC	CASSLRRGGIGPYEQYF
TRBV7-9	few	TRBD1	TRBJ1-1	TGTGCCAGCAGCTTAGGACTCAGACAGGGAGGGAACACTGAAGCTTTCTTT	CASSLGLRQGGNTEAFF
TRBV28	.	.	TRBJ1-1	TGTGCCAGCAGTTTAAGGGAACCGGGACAACTGAGGTACACTGAAGCTTTCTTT	CASSLREPGQLRYTEAFF
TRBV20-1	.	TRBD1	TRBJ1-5	TGCAGTGCTAGAGGGACAGGGGCCCACTATAGCAATCAGCCCCAGCATTTT	CSARGTGAHYSNQPQHF
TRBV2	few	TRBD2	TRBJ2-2	TGTGCCAGCAGTGAATTCCCGGGACTAGCGGGGGGAGTAAAGTTCCCCGGGGAGCTGTTTTTT	CASSEFPGLAGGVKFPGELFF
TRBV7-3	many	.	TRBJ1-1	TGTGCCAGCAGCTTACAGGGCCTGGGGGTTCACGCTGAAGCTTTCTTT	CASSLQGLGVHAEAFF
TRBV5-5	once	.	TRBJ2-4	TGTGCCAGCAGCACGGGACTTCTAGCCAAAAACATTCAGTACTTC	CASSTGLLAKNIQYF
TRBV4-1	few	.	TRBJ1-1	TGCGCCAGCAGCCACGGGGACTCTAACACTGAAGCTTTCTTT	CASSHGDSNTEAFF
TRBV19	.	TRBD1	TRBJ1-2	TGTGCCAGTTGGGACAGGGGGCGCGATGGCTACACCTTC	CASWDRGRDGYTF
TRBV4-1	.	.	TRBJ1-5	TGCGCCAGCAGCCAAGATAATTGGCAGCCCCAGCATTTT	CASSQDNWQPQHF
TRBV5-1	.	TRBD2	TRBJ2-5	TGCGCCAGCAGCCCCGGGAGGTTGAGTGGAGAGACCCAGTACTTC	CASSPGRLSGETQYF
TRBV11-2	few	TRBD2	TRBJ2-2	TGTGCCAGCAGCGAAAGACTAGCGGGGGGCCTCACCGGGGAGCTGTTTTTT	CASSERLAGGLTGELFF
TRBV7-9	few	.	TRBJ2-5	TGTGCCAGCAGCCCCTCCGTCACAGGCGGAGAGACCCAGTACTTC	CASSPSVTGGETQYF
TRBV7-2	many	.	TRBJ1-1	TGTGCCAGCAGCTATTTCGGGACGCCAAACACTGAAGCTTTCTTT	CASSYFGTPNTEAFF
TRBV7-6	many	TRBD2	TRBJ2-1	TGTGCCAGCAGCTTCCTCCTAGCGGGGGGCTACAATGAGCAGTTCTTC	CASSFLLAGGYNEQFF
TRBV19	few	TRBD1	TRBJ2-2	TGTGCCAGTAGTACCCGGGACAGGGAAGGCGCCGGGGAGCTGTTTTTT	CASSTRDREGAGELFF
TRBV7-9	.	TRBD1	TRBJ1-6	TGTGCCAGCAGCTTAGGGGACAGGGGGTCACCCCTCCACTTT	CASSLGDRGSPLHF
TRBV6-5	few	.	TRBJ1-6	TGTGCCAGCAGTTACTCCGGTCAGGGGTATAATTCACCCCTCCACTTT	CASSYSGQGYNSPLHF